A single sample gave rise to the 13 T cell receptor beta chains below, sequenced in a study of CD8 T cells in ankylosing spondylitis (dated by TCRdb to the late 2010s). The paper's findings and limits, for the study overall: A TCR beta motif made up of several highly homologous amino acid variants appeared to be characteristic of blood from ankylosing spondylitis patients.

Library construction relied on 5' RACE. Sequencing used an Illumina HiSeq 2500. The public reads were reanalyzed by TCRdb: fastp trimming at Q25, MiXCR alignment, in-frame beta chains only. Every distinct CDR3 protein forms one entry, paired with its most common genes and DNA. In this sample the table shows 300,000 to 400,000 distinct CDR3 sequences, approximately 20% of which occur a single time. The top ten clones comprise about a sixth of the sample. Their antigens are not known. The source material was blood, either unsorted or a sorted T cell fraction (not recorded which). All receptors derive from a male donor with ankylosing spondylitis.

The V and J genes are TRBV12-3 or TRBV12-4 and TRBJ2-1; D ambiguous. Trimming stripped 0 bases from V and 10 bases from J, with 10 bases between. This CDR3 spans 13 amino acids. The CDR3 loop is CASSLAIQGEQFF. CDR3 coding DNA: TGTGCCAGCAGTTTAGCGATTCAAGGAGAGCAGTTCTTC.

This clonotype has at least ten counts. The rearrangement links TRBV5-1 to TRBJ2-2; 8 bases map to TRBD2. CDR1 and CDR2 (germline): SGHRS, YFSETQ. The CDR3 consists of 15 residues. V lost 5 bases and J lost 3; bases outside the gene matches: 6. The CDR3 DNA is TGCGCCAGCAGTAAACTAGCGGAGTACACCGGGGAGCTGTTTTTT. This encodes CASSKLAEYTGELFF.

This clonotype was picked up a small number of times. The rearrangement uses TRBV4-1 and TRBJ2-7; 7 bases agree with TRBD2. Germline V gene lookup returns CDR1 MGHRA and CDR2 YSYEKL. The CDR3 runs 15 residues. The J segment lost 0 bases and the V segment lost 4 bases, leaving 6 bases of the junction unmatched. As DNA, the CDR3 is TGCGCCAGCAGCCCGGGGGGAGCCCTCTCCTACGAGCAGTACTTC. Its translation is CASSPGGALSYEQYF.

The rearrangement joins TRBV4-2 to TRBJ2-3, with 9 bases lining up with TRBD2. Germline trimming cut 0 bases from V and 7 bases from J; bases unmatched to any gene: 8. The CDR3 extends over 16 amino acids. The germline gives CDR1 LGHNA, CDR2 YNFKEQ. The CDR3 DNA is TGTGCCAGCAGCCAAGAGTTAGCGGGAGCCATGAATACGCAGTATTTT. It yields the protein CASSQELAGAMNTQYF.

This clonotype was observed many times. The chain is built from TRBV27 and TRBJ2-2; no definite D call. The germline V gene encodes CDR1 MNHEY and CDR2 SMNVEV (reference sequence). V lost 5 bases and J lost 8, with 21 bases in between. The CDR3 has 16 amino acids. The CDR3 DNA reads as TGTGCCAGCAGTATCTCCTCTTCAATGGGGTATGGGGAGCTGTTTTTT. Amino acids: CASSISSSMGYGELFF.

V and J are TRBV20-1 and TRBJ2-7; the match to TRBD2 covers 8 bases. CDR3 length: 15 amino acids. The V gene end was trimmed by 2 bases and the J gene end by 5 bases; junction bases not matched to a gene: 11. The V gene's germline CDR1 is DFQATT and CDR2 SNEGSKA (reference sequence). This chain's CDR3 is CSARTHTGGSNEQYF. CDR3 bases: TGCAGTGCTAGAACTCATACGGGAGGGTCTAACGAGCAGTACTTC.

This clonotype appeared a few times. The J gene is TRBJ2-2, the V gene TRBV19; 7 nucleotides match TRBD2. V gave up 4 bases and J gave up 6 bases; unmatched junction bases: 11. The CDR3 length is 16 residues. The germline V gene has CDR1 LNHDA and CDR2 SQIVND (reference sequence). CDR3 DNA sequence: TGTGCCAGTAGTACCACTAGCGATGTAAAGGCCGGGGAGCTGTTTTTT. Amino acids: CASSTTSDVKAGELFF.

This CDR3 reads CAWTRLAGGAGELFF. CDR3 DNA sequence: TGTGCCTGGACTCGACTAGCGGGAGGCGCCGGGGAGCTGTTTTTT. The chain is built from TRBV30 and TRBJ2-2, with 13 bases identical to TRBD2. This CDR3 contains 15 residues. V was clipped by 4 bases and J by 6 bases; unmatched bases: 5. Germline loops: CDR1 GTSNPN, CDR2 SVGIG (reference sequence).

The chain uses TRBV10-3 and TRBJ2-2; 9 nucleotides line up with TRBD1. The CDR3 totals 14 residues. With V trimmed by 4 bases and J by 5 bases, 2 bases remained unmatched. Germline V lookup: CDR1 ENHRY, CDR2 SYGVKD. In nucleotides, the CDR3 is TGTGCCATCAGTGGACAGGGGGGGACCGGGGAGCTGTTTTTT. Translation: CAISGQGGTGELFF.

This chain uses TRBV28 with TRBJ2-3, with D uncertain. Trimming left V 5 bases short and J 5 bases short, with 14 bases between. The CDR3 length is 14 residues. The germline CDR1 and CDR2 sequences are MDHEN and SYDVKM. This CDR3 is CASSIPSILDTQYF. CDR3 bases: TGTGCCAGCAGTATCCCCAGCATACTAGATACGCAGTATTTT.

This clonotype was observed at least ten times. The chain carries TRBV29-1 and TRBJ1-5; D possibly corresponds to TRBD1 (5 bases). Per germline, CDR1 SQVTM and CDR2 ANQGSEA. The CDR3 extends over 12 amino acids. V was shortened by 4 bases and J by 3 bases, with 7 bases between the two germline ends. CDR3 DNA: TGCAGCGTTGGGGGGGACAATCAGCCCCAGCATTTT. Its translation is CSVGGDNQPQHF.

The chain joins TRBV19 to TRBJ2-3, with 9 bases fitting TRBD1. After removal of 7 bases from V and 3 bases from J, the junction contained 8 bases not matched to a gene. The CDR3 consists of 15 residues. CDR1 and CDR2 (germline): LNHDA, SQIVND (reference sequence). The CDR3 loop is CASMGTGYGTDTQYF. CDR3 bases: TGTGCCAGTATGGGGACAGGGTATGGTACAGATACGCAGTATTTT.

This clonotype showed up just a few times. The chain employs TRBV28 and TRBJ1-5; D unresolved. Germline-derived CDR1 and CDR2 are MDHEN and SYDVKM. V was cut by 7 bases and J by 0 bases, with 4 bases left in between. The CDR3 totals 12 residues. This chain's CDR3 is CASKSSNQPQHF. Here the CDR3 DNA reads TGTGCCAGCAAGAGTAGCAATCAGCCCCAGCATTTT.